The following is a TCR beta chain sequence with its context. The antigen is undetermined. The junction differs from germline at one of its ends, possibly a read error. The researchers produced TCR beta cDNA from roughly 550 ng total RNA with a constant-region primer. Three rounds of nested multiplex PCR with slightly modified ARM-PCR produced TCR beta libraries. A C-beta reverse primer and TRBV1-TRBV30 forward primers served in each of the first two PCR rounds, at ten to eleven cycles apiece. TCRdb reprocessed the multiplex PCR reads via MiXCR and lists one record per CDR3 protein. The sample lists roughly 330,000 distinct CDR3 sequences; less than 65% were seen once. These data belong to a study of tumor-infiltrating lymphocytes in primary liver carcinoma. Across the whole study: Resecting the tumor surgically was how the patients' primary liver carcinoma was treated. Samples returned roughly 3.5 to 8 million productive TCRbeta reads, a yield that was similar across tissue types.

RNA isolated from unsorted whole blood supplied the blood RNA, with germline DNA also extracted. Study-wide results and limits: Researchers found tumor-adjacent and tumor-blood pairs overlapped less than tumor region pairs.

CDR1 is MDHEN and CDR2 is SYDVKM in the germline V gene. There are 13 residues in the CDR3. The genes are TRBV28 and TRBJ1-1; D gene ambiguous. The sequence came from a man aged 40-55 years with primary liver carcinoma and hepatitis B virus infection. Sample: peripheral blood. The CDR3 DNA reads as TGTGCCGGCAGTATTCTGGAGGACACTGAAGCTTTCTTT. Its protein product is CAGSILEDTEAFF.